This TCR beta chain was sequenced in a study of blood T cells in healthy people across ages (dated by TCRdb to between 2014 and 2017). Regarding the complete study: In model experiments, template switching captured roughly one uniquely barcoded TCR beta cDNA molecule for every two T cells. Using deep sequencing normalized with unique cDNA molecular identifiers, the study measured how TCR beta repertoire diversity changes with age. Using the same blood draw, the study looked at two additional independent replicas of 1 million unique cDNA reads for two donors, one aged 18 to 30 and the other aged 80 or older. To avoid experimental bias, donors of different ages were randomly spread across the sequencing lanes. The donors were divided into four age groups: young (average around 16 years), middle-aged (roughly 42), aged (about 56) and long-lived (more than 75). What the research found in general, with its limitations: Observed TCR beta diversity per million T cells fell roughly linearly with age, and a significant reduction was already apparent by age around 40. Compared with the aged group, the long-lived group had more naive CD4+ T cells, fewer expanded clones and increased TCR diversity, suggesting age selection. Conclusive comparison of naive and antigen-experienced compartments was prevented by the profiling of bulk unsorted PBMCs. The percentage of naive T cells measured by flow cytometry correlated strongly with observed TCR beta diversity. Estimates of total diversity based on one million sequenced T cells were considered lower bounds and underestimates. Because donor CMV infection status was unknown, age-related changes in expanded clonotypes were potentially confounded.

Systemically healthy Caucasian individuals from Russia, approximately 39 in total and aged about 6 to 90 years, were included as donors. Approximately 10 milliliters of peripheral blood were collected from each donor into EDTA-treated Vacutainer tubes. Ficoll-Paque density-gradient centrifugation was used to isolate PBMCs, with at least 6.5 million per sample. Total RNA was extracted from PBMCs with Trizol reagent, with at least 5.5 micrograms obtained per sample. For every donor, an aliquot of PBMCs went through flow cytometry to measure the percentages of naive CD45RAhigh/CD27high T cells. Notes on this clonotype: Its recognized antigen is unknown. There are no base qualities to consult, and no much larger clone falls within one base.

Libraries were made using 5' RACE. Sequencing took place on an Illumina HiSeq 2500. The second PCR ran for about 7 to 11 cycles and used a J-beta primer mix along with a sample-barcoded 5' primer. Each TCR beta cDNA molecule received a unique molecular identifier from a template-switch 5' adaptor carrying 12 random nucleotides. Each sample yielded at least 2.5 million CDR3-containing paired-end reads. The Mint cDNA synthesis kit, primed by a TRBC-specific oligonucleotide, was used to synthesize first-strand cDNA from all RNA. Following uracil-DNA glycosylase treatment, a first 18-cycle PCR with universal primers M1SS and BC2_uni_R was performed on all cDNA. The published analysis was carried out like this. For normalization, 1 million high-quality reads were randomly selected from each sample, with every read carrying a distinct molecular identifier. Instead of being binned into consensus sequences, reads that shared molecular identifiers were thrown out. MiTCR, run with a Q25 quality threshold and the strictest error-elimination algorithm, handled CDR3 identification, clonotype clustering and error correction. A nonparametric unseen species model using Euler transformation provided a lower-bound estimate of total TCR beta diversity. The public reads were reanalyzed by TCRdb: fastp trimming at Q25, MiXCR alignment, in-frame beta chains only. One record per CDR3 amino acid sequence lists the most common genes and DNA. TCRdb assigned the V and J calls; the authors' analysis was not used. This sample holds 850,000 or so distinct CDR3 sequences; less than 35% were observed only once. 17% of the sample is in the top ten clones.

The specimen was blood. The sequence was collected from a woman of 80 years or more in good health.

The encoded CDR3 is CASNSRRQDFNQPQHF. The DNA sequence is as follows: TGTGCCAGCAACTCAAGGCGGCAGGATTTCAATCAGCCCCAGCATTTT. The chain uses TRBV7-4 and TRBJ1-5; no D gene is confidently identified. V and J are truncated by 7 bases and 3 bases respectively, leaving an intervening sequence of 19 bases. The CDR3, cysteine through phenylalanine, is 16 amino acids long. CDR3 DNA only is kept here, 48 bases in frame from base 1. CDR1 is given as SGHVT and CDR2 as SQSDAQ, both from the germline V gene. Where the CDR3 stops, the reference TRBV7-4 and TRBJ1-5 genes take over; the full variable domain is GAGVSQSPRYKVAKRGRDVALRCDSISGHVTLYWYRQTLGQGSEVLTYSQSDAQRDKSGRPSGRFSAERPERSVSTLKIQRTEQGDSAVYLCASNSRRQDFNQPQHFGDGTRLSIL.